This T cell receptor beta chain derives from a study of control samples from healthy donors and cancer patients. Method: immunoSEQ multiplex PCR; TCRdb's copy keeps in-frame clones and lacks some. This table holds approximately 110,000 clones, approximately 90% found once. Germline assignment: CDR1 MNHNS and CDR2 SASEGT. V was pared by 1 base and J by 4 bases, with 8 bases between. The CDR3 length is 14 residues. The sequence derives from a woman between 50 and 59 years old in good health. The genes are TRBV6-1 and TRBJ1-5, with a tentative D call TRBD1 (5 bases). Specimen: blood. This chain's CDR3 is CASSEVRGNQPQHF. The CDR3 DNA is TGTGCCAGCAGTGAAGTAAGGGGAAATCAGCCCCAGCATTTT.